The 13 T cell receptor beta chains below were found in one sample sequenced in a study of shared clonotypes between healthy human individuals. Assay: immunoSEQ multiplex PCR; the TCRdb copy retains only in-frame clones and omits some. The profile covers around 2.5 million clones, with over 85% appearing a single time and about 0.34% taken by the ten largest. The sample consisted of naive CD4+ T cells from PBMCs. Subset here: CD45RA+ positively selected. The receptor set was obtained from a man younger than 35 in good health. Some clones in this sample may be carry-over from other donors' samples.

This chain uses TRBV2 with TRBJ1-4; D is unresolved. The ends were cut back, 3 bases at V and 5 bases at J, with 7 bases in the middle. Germline V gives CDR1 SNHLY, CDR2 FYNNEI. CDR3 length equals 13 residues. The CDR3 DNA follows: TGTGCCAGCAGTGAGATCATAAATGAAAAACTGTTTTTT. Translation: CASSEIINEKLFF.

With respect to this clone: Other DNA sequences of this sample code for an identical CDR3. V usage is TRBV5-1 and J usage is TRBJ1-1; D perhaps matches TRBD1 (5 bases). Germline CDR1 is SGHRS and CDR2 is YFSETQ. The CDR3 totals 13 residues. Trimming left V 4 bases short and J 1 base short, with 8 bases between. The CDR3 spells CASSRGGNTEAFF. CDR3 bases: TGCGCCAGCAGCCGTGGGGGGAACACTGAAGCTTTCTTT.

V usage is TRBV28 and J usage is TRBJ2-3; 9 bases match TRBD1. CDR3 length: 14 residues. J gave up 4 bases and V 5 bases, and 4 bases lay outside the gene matches. Germline V gives CDR1 MDHEN, CDR2 SYDVKM. This chain's CDR3 is CASSRNRGPDTQYF. CDR3 bases: TGTGCCAGCAGTAGGAACAGGGGGCCAGATACGCAGTATTTT.

The chain carries TRBV7-3 and TRBJ2-1; maybe TRBD1 (7 bases). The germline CDR1 and CDR2 sequences are SGHTA and FQGTGA. This CDR3 has 14 amino acids. V lost 5 bases, J lost 8 bases, and 16 bases lay in between. The CDR3 loop is CASSQGGPDHEQFF. In DNA, the CDR3 is TGTGCCAGCAGCCAGGGGGGCCCTGACCATGAGCAGTTCTTC.

The genes are TRBV7-2 and TRBJ2-3; 11 bases agree with TRBD1. V dropped 2 bases and J dropped 0; count of bases not matched to a gene: 7. CDR1 is SGHTA and CDR2 is FQGNSA in the germline V gene. This CDR3 is built from 18 residues. The CDR3 loop reads CASSLRGTGGPSTDTQYF. CDR3 DNA sequence: TGTGCCAGCAGCTTAAGGGGGACAGGGGGTCCTAGCACAGATACGCAGTATTTT.

Regarding this clone: Other nucleotide sequences in the sample specify the same CDR3. The chain carries TRBV5-1 and TRBJ2-3, with D perhaps assigned TRBD1 or TRBD2 (5 bases each). Trimming shortened V by 0 bases and J by 6 bases, and 8 bases separated the two germline ends. Germline loops: CDR1 SGHRS, CDR2 YFSETQ. The CDR3 sequence is 13 residues long. The CDR3 DNA reads TGCGCCAGCAGCTTGGGAGGGGAGGATACGCAGTATTTT. Its translation: CASSLGGEDTQYF.

The V and J genes are TRBV7-5 and TRBJ1-3; TRBD1 is the table's D call, not checked against the DNA. TRBV7-5 is labeled a pseudogene. The CDR3 spans 17 residues. The CDR3 DNA follows: TGTGCCAGAAGCTTAGCAGGGGACCCATTCTCTGGAAACACCATATATTTT. Translation gives CARSLAGDPFSGNTIYF.

The CDR3 DNA reads as TGTGCCATCAGAGGATACAGGACCACAGATACGCAGTATTTT. Translating it yields CAIRGYRTTDTQYF. V gene TRBV10-3 combines with J gene TRBJ2-3; D is perhaps TRBD1 (5 bases). Germline CDR1 and CDR2: ENHRY and SYGVKD. V was shortened by 6 bases and J by 2 bases, with 12 bases between the two germline ends. The CDR3 runs to 14 residues.

The rearrangement uses TRBV18 and TRBJ1-3; D is uncertain. Germline loops: CDR1 KGHSH, CDR2 LQKENI. V lost 2 bases and J 5 bases, leaving 7 bases between the germline ends. This CDR3 contains 13 residues. The CDR3 DNA follows: TGTGCCAGCTCACCAGGGGAACGAAACACCATATATTTT. Its translation is CASSPGERNTIYF.

V gene TRBV6-1 combines with J gene TRBJ2-1; D uncertain. The CDR3 contains 10 residues. V lost 6 bases to trimming and J lost 10 bases, with 7 bases between them. Germline CDR1 is MNHNS and CDR2 is SASEGT. CDR3 sequence (DNA): TGTGCCAGCAGACGGACGGAGCAGTTCTTC. Translated: CASRRTEQFF.

The DNA of the CDR3 is TGTGCCAGCAGCTCGCTGAAACCAATTAGGCGGGATACCTACAATGAGCAGTTCTTC. As protein: CASSSLKPIRRDTYNEQFF. The rearrangement uses TRBV7-6 and TRBJ2-1; tentatively, D is TRBD2 (6 bases). With 4 bases removed from V and 2 bases from J, the gap between germline ends came to 24 bases. Germline V gene lookup returns CDR1 SGHVS and CDR2 FNYEAQ. The CDR3 is made up of 19 amino acids.

To note about this clone: Other DNA sequences of this sample code for an identical CDR3. This chain joins TRBV18 and TRBJ2-5; 8 bases align to TRBD1. CDR1 is KGHSH, CDR2 LQKENI, per germline. The CDR3 runs 14 residues. V was pared by 2 bases and J by 4 bases, with 3 bases of the junction left unmatched. The DNA for the CDR3 is TGTGCCAGCTCACCAGACAGGGGATTAGAGACCCAGTACTTC. Translating gives CASSPDRGLETQYF.

The chain carries TRBV5-4 and TRBJ2-4, with TRBD2 matching 7 bases. The CDR3 consists of 15 residues. V shed 0 bases and J 6 bases; nucleotides not matched to a gene: 6. Germline CDR1 SGHNT, CDR2 YYREEE (reference sequence). The CDR3 DNA follows: TGTGCCAGCAGCTTGGGACTAGCTGGGATAAACATTCAGTACTTC. Encoded protein: CASSLGLAGINIQYF.